Shown below are 10 T cell receptor beta chains from a single sample sequenced in a study of cytomegalovirus exposure and HLA in healthy donors. TCRdb's copy holds only in-frame clones and misses some; the assay was immunoSEQ multiplex PCR. The sample lists some 130,000 clones, approximately 85% occurring once. The sequenced sample was PBMCs. The source is a woman younger than 45 in good health and CMV-seronegative.

The rearrangement uses TRBV18 and TRBJ2-6; the match to TRBD1 covers 8 bases. Germline V gives CDR1 KGHSH, CDR2 LQKENI. V was clipped by 4 bases and J by 0 bases; unmatched bases: 14. The CDR3 is 20 amino acids. As DNA, the CDR3 is TGTGCCAGCTCACTCACCTACCCGGGACAGGCATACTCTGGGGCCAACGTCCTGACTTTC. Its translation is CASSLTYPGQAYSGANVLTF. The full variable domain, with the rest looked up from reference TRBV18 and TRBJ2-6, is NAGVMQNPRHLVRRRGQEARLRCSPMKGHSHVYWYRQLPEEGLKFMVYLQKENIIDESGMPKERFSAEFPKEGPSILRIQQVVRGDSAAYFCASSLTYPGQAYSGANVLTFGAGSRLTVL.

The chain carries TRBV2 and TRBJ2-4, with 9 bases matching TRBD1. This CDR3 comprises 15 residues. The V segment lost 6 bases and the J segment 4 bases; nucleotides outside the gene matches: 7. Germline assignment: CDR1 SNHLY and CDR2 FYNNEI. In DNA form, the CDR3 reads TGTGCCAGCAGGGCCGAGACAGGGGGGAAAAACATTCAGTACTTC. This codes for CASRAETGGKNIQYF.

This rearrangement joins TRBV9 to TRBJ2-2, with D perhaps TRBD1 (6 bases). The CDR3 runs to 14 residues. V was pared by 3 bases and J by 6 bases, with 12 bases between. Germline-derived CDR1 and CDR2 are SGDLS and YYNGEE. In DNA, the CDR3 is TGTGCCAGCAGCGGGGGGCAGGGAGCCGGGGAGCTGTTTTTT. This encodes CASSGGQGAGELFF.

The chain employs TRBV19 and TRBJ2-5; maybe TRBD1 (5 bases). Germline values: CDR1 LNHDA, CDR2 SQIVND (reference sequence). CDR3 length equals 13 residues. Trimming stripped 5 bases from V and 4 bases from J, with 11 bases between. CDR3 in DNA: TGTGCCAGTAGTCGGACAAAACTAGAGACCCAGTACTTC. It is translated as CASSRTKLETQYF.

V usage is TRBV2 and J usage is TRBJ2-5; TRBD2 is a possible D gene (6 bases). CDR3 length: 14 amino acids. Trimming cost V 7 bases and J 5 bases, with 17 bases left between them. From germline, CDR1 is SNHLY and CDR2 FYNNEI. CDR3 bases: TGTGCCAGCACCTCTTTGGGGGGTCGGGAGACCCAGTACTTC. This encodes CASTSLGGRETQYF.

The rearrangement links TRBV21-1 to TRBJ2-1; TRBD1 reflects the table's D call only, with no check against the DNA. TRBV21-1 has pseudogene status. CDR3 length: 16 residues. CDR3: CASSMRQDSSYNEQFF. As DNA, the CDR3 is TGTGCCAGCAGCATGAGACAGGACAGCTCCTACAATGAGCAGTTCTTC.

The chain has TRBV6-1 and TRBJ2-2; 7 nucleotides line up with TRBD1. The V gene's germline CDR1 is MNHNS and CDR2 SASEGT. CDR3 length equals 16 residues. After removal of 3 bases from V and 1 base from J, the junction contained 5 bases not matched to a gene. The CDR3 region is CASSDYRDRNTGELFF. The CDR3, as DNA: TGTGCCAGCAGTGACTACCGGGACAGGAACACCGGGGAGCTGTTTTTT.

The chain recombines TRBV2 with TRBJ1-2; 10 bases are a match to TRBD1. Germline assignment: CDR1 SNHLY and CDR2 FYNNEI. The CDR3 is 14 residues long. With V trimmed by 3 bases and J by 7 bases, 5 bases remained unmatched. CDR3 DNA sequence: TGTGCCAGCAGTGATGACAGGGGGCTTTTTGGCTACACCTTC. Its protein product is CASSDDRGLFGYTF. Variable domain in full (rest from reference TRBV2 and TRBJ1-2): EPEVTQTPSHQVTQMGQEVILRCVPISNHLYFYWYRQILGQKVEFLVSFYNNEISEKSEIFDDQFSVERPDGSNFTLKIRSTKLEDSAMYFCASSDDRGLFGYTFGSGTRLTVV.

The rearrangement uses TRBV5-1 and TRBJ2-4; maybe TRBD1 (6 bases). The CDR3 is 17 residues long. Germline V gene sequence: CDR1 SGHRS, CDR2 YFSETQ. V lost 2 bases and J lost 1, with 16 bases in between. In DNA form, the CDR3 reads TGCGCCAGCAGCTTCGACATTGCCCAGGGGGCCAAAAACATTCAGTACTTC. It is translated as CASSFDIAQGAKNIQYF.

The chain joins TRBV9 to TRBJ2-7, with D hard to call. This CDR3 region has 14 residues. Germline V gene data show CDR1 as SGDLS and CDR2 as YYNGEE. The V end was cut by 1 base, the J end by 0 bases, with 8 bases between. The CDR3 DNA is TGTGCCAGCAGCGTAACAGATTACTCCTACGAGCAGTACTTC. Amino acid sequence: CASSVTDYSYEQYF.